The rows below give T cell receptor beta chains drawn from one sample of a study of blood T cell repertoires in COVID-19. Here immunoSEQ multiplex PCR was the method, and the copy in TCRdb shows in-frame clones only, minus some. The table shows roughly 80,000 clones, with over 70% occurring only once. Sequencing used peripheral blood. These receptors all stem from a human donor in a cohort sampled during active COVID-19. Both conserved end residues are part of each CDR3. Each record gives: J gene, CDR3 length, V gene, clone size, D gene, CDR3 protein, CDR3 DNA. The D gene is left open where the match is weak. Clone sizes are given selectively: once, few, many, or a class where the clone is expanded.

TRBJ2-2 18 TRBV11-2 few . CASSLVNWIGGNTGELFF TGTGCCAGCAGCTTAGTCAATTGGATCGGGGGGAACACCGGGGAGCTGTTTTTT
TRBJ2-1 10 TRBV6-6 . . CASTNNEQFF TGTGCCAGCACCAACAATGAGCAGTTCTTC
TRBJ2-2 15 TRBV7-3 . TRBD2 CASSMGLPNTGELFF TGTGCCAGCAGCATGGGACTACCGAACACCGGGGAGCTGTTTTTT
TRBJ2-3 15 TRBV6-6 . TRBD1 CASTTGQAITDTQYF TGTGCCAGCACTACAGGACAGGCGATAACAGATACGCAGTATTTT
TRBJ2-7 12 TRBV3-1/TRBV3-2 . . CASSPDSYEQYF TGTGCCAGCAGTCCGGACAGTTACGAGCAGTACTTC
TRBJ2-5 13 TRBV11-3 . . CASRRAPGGTQYF TGTGCCAGCAGACGCGCCCCCGGGGGGACCCAGTACTTC
TRBJ2-5 14 TRBV18 once . CASSPQTGGETQYF TGTGCCAGCTCACCACAGACAGGTGGGGAGACCCAGTACTTC
TRBJ2-1 19 TRBV19 . TRBD2 CASRVTGTSGRASFNEQFF TGTGCCAGTAGGGTAACTGGGACTAGCGGGAGGGCCAGTTTCAATGAGCAGTTCTTC
TRBJ2-3 15 TRBV15 few TRBD2 CATSRQREGTDTQYF TGTGCCACCAGCAGACAGCGGGAAGGCACAGATACGCAGTATTTT
TRBJ2-5 14 TRBV29-1 . . CSVAPRGIRETQYF TGCAGCGTTGCCCCACGGGGGATCAGGGAGACCCAGTACTTC
TRBJ1-1 12 TRBV6-2/TRBV6-3 . . CASSYRAGEAFF TGTGCCAGCAGTTACAGGGCGGGTGAAGCTTTCTTT
TRBJ1-6 16 TRBV5-4 . . CASSLGGTGQNSPLHF TGTGCCAGCAGCTTGGGGGGAACAGGACAGAATTCACCCCTCCACTTT
TRBJ2-4 12 TRBV11-2 . TRBD1 CASSLGGPGGYF TGTGCCAGCAGCTTAGGAGGGCCAGGGGGCTACTTC
TRBJ2-7 15 TRBV2 . TRBD1 CASSVGPGTGDEQYF TGTGCCAGCAGTGTTGGCCCCGGGACAGGGGACGAGCAGTACTTC
TRBJ1-2 13 TRBV28 . TRBD1 CASRTGGYYGYTF TGTGCCAGCAGAACAGGGGGGTATTATGGCTACACCTTC
TRBJ2-2 15 TRBV9 many . CASSARTDSTGELFF TGTGCCAGCAGCGCCCGGACAGACTCCACCGGGGAGCTGTTTTTT
TRBJ1-3 15 TRBV6-5 . . CASSYSAEFGNTIYF TGTGCCAGCAGTTACTCGGCTGAATTCGGAAACACCATATATTTT
TRBJ2-1 16 TRBV19 . TRBD1 CASSIDTAGGEVAQFF TGTGCCAGTAGTATAGATACGGCAGGGGGCGAAGTGGCGCAGTTCTTC
TRBJ2-7 15 TRBV4-1 many TRBD2 CASSQDTSASYEQYF TGCGCCAGCAGCCAGGACACTAGCGCCTCCTACGAGCAGTACTTC
TRBJ1-2 15 TRBV18 . . CASSPSPDSSRGYTF TGTGCCAGCTCACCGTCCCCGGACAGTAGTCGGGGCTACACCTTC
TRBJ1-5 15 TRBV4-1 . TRBD1 CASSRGQGSNQPQHF TGCGCCAGCAGCCGCGGACAGGGGAGCAATCAGCCCCAGCATTTT
TRBJ2-6 18 TRBV5-4 . TRBD1 CASSLTGTAFSGANVLTF TGTGCCAGCAGCTTGACCGGGACAGCCTTTTCTGGGGCCAACGTCCTGACTTTC
TRBJ1-1 14 TRBV18 . . CASSGLARNTEAFF TGTGCCAGCTCAGGCCTGGCCCGGAACACTGAAGCTTTCTTT
TRBJ1-5 14 TRBV2 few . CASSESRGYQPQHF TGTGCCAGCAGTGAATCCAGGGGTTATCAGCCCCAGCATTTT
TRBJ2-5 13 TRBV2 . . CASSGAGEETQYF TGTGCCAGCAGTGGGGCAGGGGAAGAGACCCAGTACTTC
TRBJ2-5 12 TRBV6-6 few . CASSFGGETQYF TGTGCCAGCAGTTTCGGGGGAGAGACCCAGTACTTC
TRBJ1-1 13 TRBV11-2 . . CASRFYGNTEAFF TGTGCCAGCAGATTTTACGGTAACACTGAAGCTTTCTTT
TRBJ2-6 19 TRBV9 . TRBD2 CASSAESGLVVSGANVLTF TGTGCCAGCAGCGCGGAGTCTGGACTAGTAGTAAGTGGGGCCAACGTCCTGACTTTC
TRBJ1-1 16 TRBV3-1/TRBV3-2 . . CASSPLGGRMNTEAFF TGTGCCAGCAGCCCCTTGGGGGGAAGGATGAACACTGAAGCTTTCTTT
TRBJ1-1 14 TRBV19 . . CASSILMANTEAFF TGTGCCAGTAGTATTCTTATGGCCAACACTGAAGCTTTCTTT
TRBJ2-7 14 TRBV9 . . CASSVAGEQYEQYF TGTGCCAGCAGCGTAGCCGGGGAACAATACGAGCAGTACTTC
TRBJ2-7 14 TRBV9 . . CASSVGGGNYEQYF TGTGCCAGCAGCGTAGGTGGGGGCAACTACGAGCAGTACTTC
TRBJ1-3 14 TRBV5-6 . . CASSWTRGGNTIYF TGTGCCAGCAGCTGGACAAGGGGTGGAAACACCATATATTTT
TRBJ2-5 13 TRBV20-1 . TRBD2 CSASLSGEETQYF TGCAGTGCTAGTCTTAGCGGGGAAGAGACCCAGTACTTC
TRBJ1-5 15 TRBV24-1 . TRBD1 CATSDRDRGSRPQHF TGTGCCACCAGTGACCGGGACAGGGGGTCTCGGCCCCAGCATTTT
TRBJ1-2 13 TRBV19 few . CASSMRTLLGYTF TGTGCCAGTAGTATGCGAACCTTACTTGGCTACACCTTC
TRBJ2-6 13 TRBV2 . . CARLGDGANVLTF TGTGCCAGACTTGGAGATGGGGCCAACGTCCTGACTTTC
TRBJ2-1 14 TRBV4-3 . TRBD2 CASSHGLAANEQFF TGCGCCAGCAGCCATGGGCTAGCGGCCAATGAGCAGTTCTTC
TRBJ2-5 18 TRBV7-9 . TRBD2 CASSFGLAGGGYQETQYF TGTGCCAGCAGCTTCGGACTAGCGGGGGGCGGGTACCAAGAGACCCAGTACTTC
TRBJ1-1 15 TRBV4-1 few . CASSQGLGSNTEAFF TGCGCCAGCAGCCAAGGATTAGGGAGTAACACTGAAGCTTTCTTT
TRBJ1-4 15 TRBV5-1 . . CASSLTPGSNEKLFF TGCGCCAGCAGCTTGACCCCAGGGTCTAATGAAAAACTGTTTTTT
TRBJ2-7 13 TRBV9 . TRBD2 CASSLGLAYEQYF TGTGCCAGCAGCCTGGGACTAGCGTACGAGCAGTACTTC
TRBJ2-3 15 TRBV6-5 once . CASTLGGGSADTQYF TGTGCCAGCACCCTTGGGGGCGGGAGTGCAGATACGCAGTATTTT
TRBJ2-7 13 TRBV6-6 . TRBD2 CASGLAGDYEQYF TGTGCCAGCGGCCTAGCGGGGGACTACGAGCAGTACTTC
TRBJ2-1 12 TRBV27 . . CASRKGGGEQFF TGTGCCAGCCGCAAGGGAGGGGGTGAGCAGTTCTTC
TRBJ1-2 17 TRBV11-2 . . CASSLDNGRGSYYGYTF TGTGCCAGCAGCTTAGATAACGGCAGGGGCTCCTACTATGGCTACACCTTC
TRBJ2-1 15 TRBV19 . . CASSPSWRVGNEQFF TGTGCCAGTAGCCCTTCCTGGAGGGTTGGCAATGAGCAGTTCTTC
TRBJ2-3 17 TRBV19 . . CASSTQGAGASTDTQYF TGTGCCAGTAGTACCCAAGGGGCGGGGGCGAGCACAGATACGCAGTATTTT
TRBJ2-3 13 TRBV3-1/TRBV3-2 . . CASSQNREGTQYF TGTGCCAGCAGCCAGAACAGGGAAGGTACGCAGTATTTT
TRBJ2-7 13 TRBV7-3 . . CASSQGSSYEQYF TGTGCCAGCAGCCAGGGGTCTAGCTACGAGCAGTACTTC
TRBJ2-3 18 TRBV2 . TRBD1 CASSLSPGQGVSTDTQYF TGTGCCAGCAGCCTCTCCCCGGGACAGGGGGTGAGCACAGATACGCAGTATTTT
TRBJ2-5 11 TRBV28 once . CASSFRGTQYF TGTGCCAGCAGTTTTAGGGGGACCCAGTACTTC
TRBJ1-5 15 TRBV2 few TRBD1 CASSPGTGGNQPQHF TGTGCCAGCAGCCCCGGGACAGGGGGCAATCAGCCCCAGCATTTT